Presented here are 30 T cell receptor beta chains from one specimen sequenced in a study of technical replicates of blood from a few donors. Clones were read by immunoSEQ multiplex PCR, and TCRdb kept only the in-frame ones, dropping some. The sample includes 75,000 to 90,000 clones, around 96% of them seen just once. The sample comprised T cells isolated from PBMCs. All receptors derive from a human donor in good health.

This clone occurred once. The chain uses TRBV6-1 and TRBJ2-5; D possibly corresponds to TRBD2 (5 bases). Between the trimmed V and J ends, which lost 7 bases and 1 base, there was a span of 13 bases. The CDR3 sequence is 14 residues long. Germline V gives CDR1 MNHNS, CDR2 SASEGT. The chain's CDR3 is CASTSALGQETQYF. The DNA of the CDR3 is TGTGCCAGCACCTCTGCACTAGGCCAAGAGACCCAGTACTTC.

V gene TRBV6-1 combines with J gene TRBJ1-5; a possible D gene is TRBD1 (5 bases). Trimming removed 4 bases from V and 0 bases from J, with 7 bases in between. The CDR3 consists of 14 residues. Germline CDR1 and CDR2: MNHNS and SASEGT. DNA of the CDR3: TGTGCCAGCAGTGGACAGTCTAGCAATCAGCCCCAGCATTTT. Encoded protein: CASSGQSSNQPQHF.

This chain connects TRBV6-1 to TRBJ1-1, with TRBD1 identical over 7 bases. The CDR3 covers 13 residues. V gave up 4 bases and J gave up 6 bases; unmatched junction bases: 5. The germline CDR1 and CDR2 sequences are MNHNS and SASEGT. The CDR3 region has the DNA TGTGCCAGCAGTGGAATAGGGGGCTCTGAAGCTTTCTTT. This gives the protein CASSGIGGSEAFF.

This clone was detected a few times. V and J are TRBV2 and TRBJ1-1; 8 nucleotides match TRBD1. Germline CDR1 SNHLY, CDR2 FYNNEI. The CDR3 loop spans 13 amino acids. The J segment lost 3 bases and the V segment lost 11 bases, leaving 8 bases of the junction unmatched. CDR3 loop: CAGTLDRDTEAFF. The CDR3, as DNA: TGTGCCGGAACTCTGGACAGGGACACTGAAGCTTTCTTT.

This clone appeared a single time. The rearrangement links TRBV6-1 to TRBJ1-5, with D hard to call. Germline V gives CDR1 MNHNS, CDR2 SASEGT. The CDR3 covers 14 residues. The germline V and J ends were trimmed by 2 bases and 6 bases, with 11 bases remaining between them. CDR3 in amino acids: CASSEWSGGQPQHF. CDR3 DNA: TGTGCCAGCAGTGAATGGTCGGGTGGTCAGCCCCAGCATTTT.

V is TRBV5-1 and J is TRBJ1-2; TRBD1 is a possible D gene (6 bases). V was cut by 0 bases and J by 3 bases, with 12 bases left in between. Germline lookup yields CDR1 SGHRS and CDR2 YFSETQ. This CDR3 is built from 15 residues. DNA of the CDR3: TGCGCCAGCAGCTTGGCCGGGGGGGCAGACTATGGCTACACCTTC. This encodes CASSLAGGADYGYTF.

J is TRBJ2-5 and V is TRBV10-3, with D tentatively TRBD2 (6 bases). The germline V and J ends were trimmed by 5 bases and 5 bases, with 18 bases remaining between them. This CDR3 region has 15 residues. Germline V gives CDR1 ENHRY, CDR2 SYGVKD. CDR3 protein: CAISRGGPSGETQYF. In DNA, the CDR3 is TGTGCCATCAGTCGCGGAGGGCCCTCAGGGGAGACCCAGTACTTC.

The chain couples TRBV7-9 to TRBJ1-2, with D maybe TRBD1 (5 bases). This CDR3 has 14 residues. Germline values: CDR1 SEHNR, CDR2 FQNEAQ (reference sequence). V was trimmed by 5 bases and J by 0 bases, leaving 10 bases between them. The DNA for the CDR3 is TGTGCCAGCAGCGGGGGGATAGCTAACTATGGCTACACCTTC. This translates into CASSGGIANYGYTF.

Concerning this clone: Other DNA sequences in the sample encode the same CDR3. The J gene is TRBJ2-7, the V gene TRBV5-1, with 7 nucleotides matching TRBD1. CDR3 length: 14 residues. With 0 bases clipped from V and 4 bases from J, the junction kept 4 bases outside the gene matches. The V gene's germline CDR1 is SGHRS and CDR2 YFSETQ. CDR3 amino acids: CASSLGDSSYEQYF. The CDR3 DNA reads TGCGCCAGCAGCTTGGGGGACAGTTCTTACGAGCAGTACTTC.

The chain links TRBV7-9 to TRBJ2-1, with D tentatively TRBD1 (6 bases). Deletions cut 3 bases from V and 6 bases from J, with 15 bases between. In germline, CDR1 is SEHNR, CDR2 FQNEAQ (reference sequence). This CDR3 spans 15 amino acids. As DNA, the CDR3 is TGTGCCAGCAGCTTGTTGCAGGGGATTCGCAATGAGCAGTTCTTC. Protein product: CASSLLQGIRNEQFF.

The rearrangement uses TRBV27 and TRBJ2-7; 7 bases line up with TRBD2. The junction had 7 bases not matched to a gene; V was cut back by 3 bases and J by 2 bases. The CDR3 runs 15 residues. Germline-derived CDR1 and CDR2 are MNHEY and SMNVEV (reference sequence). The CDR3 DNA is TGTGCCAGCAGTTTCGATGGCGGGAGCCCCTACGAGCAGTACTTC. This sequence encodes CASSFDGGSPYEQYF.

The rearrangement joins TRBV18 to TRBJ2-3; 7 bases are a match to TRBD2. CDR3 length equals 17 residues. In germline, CDR1 is KGHSH, CDR2 LQKENI. Germline trimming cut 6 bases from V and 3 bases from J; bases unmatched to any gene: 15. CDR3 coding DNA: TGTGCCAGCTCGGACTTTGGTGGGAGGGCCGGGACAGATACGCAGTATTTT. Protein: CASSDFGGRAGTDTQYF.

The chain uses TRBV28 and TRBJ1-5, with 7 bases lining up with TRBD1. Germline CDR1 MDHEN, CDR2 SYDVKM. The CDR3 is 18 residues long. V lost 2 bases to trimming and J lost 0 bases; unmatched junction nucleotides: 10. The CDR3 DNA reads as TGTGCCAGCAGTTTACCGGGACAGCTTGTGTATAGCAATCAGCCCCAGCATTTT. Its translation: CASSLPGQLVYSNQPQHF.

V and J are TRBV11-1 and TRBJ2-7; perhaps TRBD1 as D (6 bases). The CDR3 runs to 15 residues. Looked up from germline, CDR1 is SGHAT and CDR2 is FQDESV (reference sequence). V was cut by 2 bases and J by 7 bases, with 18 bases left in between. This CDR3 is CASSLYWTDPREQYF. Here the CDR3 DNA reads TGTGCCAGCAGCTTATATTGGACAGACCCCCGGGAGCAGTACTTC.

The V gene is TRBV19, the J gene TRBJ1-1, with D possibly TRBD1 on 5 matching bases. V was pared by 1 base and J by 0 bases, with 6 bases between. The germline V gene encodes CDR1 LNHDA and CDR2 SQIVND (reference sequence). This CDR3 comprises 14 residues. The CDR3 DNA follows: TGTGCCAGTAGTATAGCAGGGATGAACACTGAAGCTTTCTTT. This gives the protein CASSIAGMNTEAFF.

A single count supports this clone. The rearrangement uses TRBV19 and TRBJ1-1; no clear D. The CDR3 loop spans 14 amino acids. The germline gives CDR1 LNHDA, CDR2 SQIVND (reference sequence). Trimming took 3 bases from V and 5 from J, leaving 13 bases between them. The CDR3 spells CASSIGPAGTEAFF. As DNA, the CDR3 is TGTGCCAGTAGTATTGGCCCAGCGGGGACTGAAGCTTTCTTT. The entire variable domain, with the rest obtained from reference TRBV19 and TRBJ1-1, is as follows: DGGITQSPKYLFRKEGQNVTLSCEQNLNHDAMYWYRQDPGQGLRLIYYSQIVNDFQKGDIAEGYSVSREKKESFPLTVTSAQKNPTAFYLCASSIGPAGTEAFFGQGTRLTVV.

This clone appeared a single time. The chain uses TRBV10-1 and TRBJ2-1, with 9 bases aligning to TRBD2. CDR3 length: 14 residues. CDR1 WNHNN and CDR2 SYGVQD come from the germline V gene (reference sequence). With V trimmed by 6 bases and J by 7 bases, 7 bases remained unmatched. CDR3 in DNA: TGCGCCAGCAGCCCAATAGCGGGAGTTAATGAGCAGTTCTTC. Its translation is CASSPIAGVNEQFF.

The rearrangement joins TRBV7-8 to TRBJ2-3; TRBD1 is a possible D gene (6 bases). Trimming cost V 5 bases and J 8 bases, with 17 bases left between them. Germline V gene lookup returns CDR1 SGHVS and CDR2 FQNEAQ. The CDR3 runs to 14 residues. CDR3 in amino acids: CASSVASGTSTQYF. The CDR3 DNA follows: TGTGCCAGCAGCGTGGCGTCAGGGACATCTACGCAGTATTTT.

CDR3 sequence: CASSLETGGQGDTQYF. DNA for the CDR3: TGCGCCAGCAGCTTGGAAACGGGAGGGCAGGGAGATACGCAGTATTTT. The chain combines TRBV5-1 with TRBJ2-3, with 8 bases lining up with TRBD2. V lost 0 bases, J lost 5 bases, and 8 bases stayed unmatched. This CDR3 is 16 amino acids long. Per the germline V gene, CDR1 is SGHRS and CDR2 is YFSETQ. Filled out from reference TRBV5-1 and TRBJ2-3, the complete variable domain reads KAGVTQTPRYLIKTRGQQVTLSCSPISGHRSVSWYQQTPGQGLQFLFEYFSETQRNKGNFPGRFSGRQFSNSRSEMNVSTLELGDSALYLCASSLETGGQGDTQYFGPGTRLTVL.

In this sample, this clone turned up once. The J gene is TRBJ1-2, the V gene TRBV30; D unclear. The CDR3 consists of 14 residues. Germline V gene sequence: CDR1 GTSNPN, CDR2 SVGIG (reference sequence). The ends were cut back, 1 base at V and 0 bases at J, with 9 bases in the middle. The CDR3 DNA follows: TGTGCCTGGAGTGGGCAGGTCGCTAACTATGGCTACACCTTC. This gives the protein CAWSGQVANYGYTF.

The chain has TRBV18 and TRBJ2-5; 9 bases line up with TRBD1. This CDR3 has 15 amino acids. V lost 3 bases to trimming and J lost 4 bases; unmatched junction nucleotides: 6. Per germline, CDR1 KGHSH and CDR2 LQKENI. Here the CDR3 reads CASSPMGQGGETQYF. The CDR3 DNA reads TGTGCCAGCTCACCTATGGGACAGGGTGGAGAGACCCAGTACTTC.

The rearrangement links TRBV5-4 to TRBJ2-6; D unresolved. Germline assignment: CDR1 SGHNT and CDR2 YYREEE (reference sequence). V was pared by 0 bases and J by 0 bases, with 4 bases between. The CDR3 covers 15 residues. The CDR3 protein is CASSLDSSGANVLTF. The CDR3 DNA reads TGTGCCAGCAGCTTGGACAGCTCTGGGGCCAACGTCCTGACTTTC.

The V call is TRBV29-1, the J call TRBJ2-5; TRBD2 aligns across 11 bases. Germline loops: CDR1 SQVTM, CDR2 ANQGSEA. The length of the CDR3 is 22 residues. With V trimmed by 1 base and J by 0 bases, 22 bases remained unmatched. The CDR3 region is CSVEGVYHGGSGGGQYQETQYF. The CDR3 nucleotides are TGCAGCGTTGAAGGGGTTTATCACGGGGGTAGCGGGGGGGGCCAATACCAAGAGACCCAGTACTTC. The complete variable domain, with remaining parts taken from reference TRBV29-1 and TRBJ2-5, reads SAVISQKPSRDICQRGTSLTIQCQVDSQVTMMFWYRQQPGQSLTLIATANQGSEATYESGFVIDKFPISRPNLTFSTLTVSNMSPEDSSIYLCSVEGVYHGGSGGGQYQETQYFGPGTRLLVL.

The rearrangement links TRBV30 to TRBJ1-5; D is possibly TRBD1 (5 bases). Germline lookup yields CDR1 GTSNPN and CDR2 SVGIG (reference sequence). The CDR3 has 18 amino acids. Trimming stripped 0 bases from V and 0 bases from J, with 18 bases between. CDR3: CAWSVLGPGLYSNQPQHF. In DNA, the CDR3 is TGTGCCTGGAGTGTACTGGGGCCTGGATTATATAGCAATCAGCCCCAGCATTTT.

V is TRBV5-5 and J is TRBJ2-7, with D possibly matching TRBD1 (6 bases). This CDR3 is built from 14 residues. Per the germline V gene, CDR1 is SGHKS and CDR2 is YYEKEE (reference sequence). V lost 0 bases to trimming and J lost 3 bases, with 10 bases between them. Here the CDR3 reads CASSLDRVYYEQYF. In DNA form, the CDR3 reads TGTGCCAGCAGCTTGGACAGGGTGTACTACGAGCAGTACTTC. Together with reference TRBV5-5 and TRBJ2-7, the CDR3 gives the full variable domain: DAGVTQSPTHLIKTRGQQVTLRCSPISGHKSVSWYQQVLGQGPQFIFQYYEKEERGRGNFPDRFSARQFPNYSSELNVNALLLGDSALYLCASSLDRVYYEQYFGPGTRLTVT.

This clone was picked up one time. This chain uses TRBV5-4 with TRBJ2-6, with D perhaps matching TRBD2 (5 bases). The CDR3 has 18 residues. Germline V gene sequence: CDR1 SGHNT, CDR2 YYREEE (reference sequence). V was cut by 0 bases and J by 0 bases, with 13 bases left in between. DNA for the CDR3: TGTGCCAGCAGCTTGGTTAAGGAGGCCCTCTCTGGGGCCAACGTCCTGACTTTC. It codes for CASSLVKEALSGANVLTF.

The chain has TRBV10-2 and TRBJ2-1; D is unclear. CDR1 and CDR2 (germline): WSHSY, SAAADI. The CDR3 has 12 amino acids. Trimming stripped 7 bases from V and 9 bases from J, with 13 bases between. CDR3 region: CASNIYRSEQFF. The CDR3 coding sequence is TGCGCCAGCAACATCTACCGGAGTGAGCAGTTCTTC.

V is TRBV20-1 and J is TRBJ2-1; tentatively, D is TRBD2 (5 bases). Trimming shortened V by 3 bases and J by 6 bases, and 6 bases separated the two germline ends. Germline CDR1 reads DFQATT; CDR2 reads SNEGSKA (reference sequence). This CDR3 region has 11 residues. In nucleotides, the CDR3 is TGCAGTGCTAGCGGGATCAATGAGCAGTTCTTC. Its translation is CSASGINEQFF.

The CDR3 nucleotides are TGTGCCAGTAGTACAGGACTAGCGGGAGTGAGCACCGGGGAGCTGTTTTTT. This encodes CASSTGLAGVSTGELFF. The J gene is TRBJ2-2, the V gene TRBV19; 13 nucleotides agree with TRBD2. Germline V CDR1 and CDR2: LNHDA, SQIVND (reference sequence). This CDR3 comprises 17 residues. The V segment lost 4 bases and the J segment 4 bases; nucleotides outside the gene matches: 6.

This chain links TRBV6-1 with TRBJ1-4; 8 positions agree with TRBD1. CDR1 is MNHNS and CDR2 is SASEGT in the germline V gene. V trimming: 3 bases; J trimming: 7 bases; junction bases outside the gene matches: 10. The CDR3 spans 16 residues. CDR3 in amino acids: CASSETTGEGGEKLFF. The CDR3 DNA reads as TGTGCCAGCAGTGAGACGACAGGGGAAGGGGGTGAAAAACTGTTTTTT.